This entry lists 10 T cell receptor beta chains sequenced from one sample in a study of CD8+CD57+ T cells in acquired aplastic anemia. Genomic DNA served as template for TCR beta VDJ and CDR3 profiling. TCRdb re-called the reads through MiXCR, storing one row per CDR3 protein. The sample lists about 180,000 distinct CDR3 sequences; around half were seen once. Individuals selected for sequencing had exhibited CD8+CD57+ cell expansion on flow cytometry. Sequencing was performed on sorted CD4+, CD8+, or CD8+CD57+ T cells (not recorded which) from PBMCs. All receptors derive from a human donor with aplastic anemia.

The chain carries TRBV6-5 and TRBJ2-7; the D gene is possibly TRBD2 (5 bases). The CDR3 runs to 13 residues. Trimming took off 2 bases at V and 5 bases at J, with 10 bases between the two ends. CDR1 and CDR2 (germline): MNHEY, SVGAGI. CDR3 loop: CASSYDYPHEQYF. CDR3 bases: TGTGCCAGCAGTTACGACTATCCCCACGAGCAGTACTTC.

This clonotype was detected many times. This chain joins TRBV5-1 and TRBJ1-1; 7 positions match TRBD1. Germline V CDR1 and CDR2: SGHRS, YFSETQ. The CDR3 extends over 13 amino acids. V was clipped by 0 bases and J by 8 bases; unmatched bases: 4. The CDR3 here is CASSLGETGEAFF. CDR3 nucleotides: TGCGCCAGCAGCTTGGGGGAGACAGGGGAAGCTTTCTTT.

The chain recombines TRBV20-1 with TRBJ1-1; a weak D match, TRBD1 (6 bases). V was cut by 4 bases and J by 4 bases, with 16 bases left in between. This CDR3 is built from 14 residues. In germline, CDR1 is DFQATT, CDR2 SNEGSKA (reference sequence). CDR3 loop: CSAILLAGATEAFF. In nucleotides, the CDR3 is TGCAGTGCTATCCTTCTGGCAGGGGCCACTGAAGCTTTCTTT.

This CDR3 is CASTGGSTDTQYF. The CDR3 nucleotides are TGTGCCAGCACAGGGGGCAGCACAGATACGCAGTATTTT. The V call is TRBV10-3, the J call TRBJ2-3, with TRBD1 matching 9 bases. Germline V gene data show CDR1 as ENHRY and CDR2 as SYGVKD. Unmatched junction bases numbered 2, after V lost 10 bases and J lost 0 bases. The CDR3 totals 13 residues.

This clonotype was counted a few times. The chain carries TRBV27 and TRBJ2-3; D gene unclear. The CDR3 runs to 13 residues. Germline assignment: CDR1 MNHEY and CDR2 SMNVEV (reference sequence). V was trimmed by 5 bases and J by 2 bases, leaving 8 bases between them. The DNA of the CDR3 is TGTGCCAGCAGTCCCCTAGACACAGATACGCAGTATTTT. Translated: CASSPLDTDTQYF.

The chain recombines TRBV30 with TRBJ2-2, with no clear D. Trimming cost V 0 bases and J 9 bases, with 8 bases left between them. The length of the CDR3 is 12 residues. Germline CDR1 reads GTSNPN; CDR2 reads SVGIG (reference sequence). CDR3 in DNA: TGTGCCTGGAGTGTACAGTTGAGGGAGCTGTTTTTT. Translation gives CAWSVQLRELFF. Supplemented by reference TRBV30 and TRBJ2-2, the full variable domain reads SQTIHQWPATLVQPVGSPLSLECTVEGTSNPNLYWYRQAAGRGLQLLFYSVGIGQISSEVPQNLSASRPQDRQFILSSKKLLLSDSGFYLCAWSVQLRELFFGEGSRLTVL.

The chain is built from TRBV6-4 and TRBJ1-5; D is ambiguous. Germline lookup yields CDR1 MRHNA and CDR2 SNTAGT. The V end was cut by 5 bases, the J end by 6 bases, with 11 bases between. The CDR3 runs 13 residues. The CDR3 bases are TGTGCCAGCAGTTCAGACCCCGCTCAGCCCCAGCATTTT. Protein product: CASSSDPAQPQHF.

The V call is TRBV9, the J call TRBJ1-6; 7 nucleotides align to TRBD1. The CDR3 sequence is 15 residues long. J lost 7 bases, V lost 4 bases, and 8 bases had no gene match. The germline gives CDR1 SGDLS, CDR2 YYNGEE. The DNA for the CDR3 is TGTGCCAGCAGCACGTTGACAGGGCAGAATTCACCCCTCCACTTT. It encodes CASSTLTGQNSPLHF.

This clonotype was observed a single time. The chain uses TRBV2 and TRBJ1-1; no reliable D call. V was cut by 7 bases and J by 0 bases, with 12 bases left in between. Germline V gene lookup returns CDR1 SNHLY and CDR2 FYNNEI. This CDR3 has 14 amino acids. This CDR3 reads CASTGQPVNTEAFF. Written as DNA, the CDR3 is TGTGCCAGCACGGGTCAGCCCGTGAACACTGAAGCTTTCTTT.

On this clonotype: A much larger clonotype is one base distant, so this may be a read error. For the CDR3, the DNA is TGTGCCAGCTGTCGGGGGACCCCCTACGAGCAGTACTTC. Amino acid sequence: CASCRGTPYEQYF. J is TRBJ2-7 and V is TRBV10-3; TRBD2 is a possible D gene (6 bases). This CDR3 has 13 amino acids. V gave up 10 bases and J gave up 2 bases, with 15 bases separating them. Per the germline V gene, CDR1 is ENHRY and CDR2 is SYGVKD.